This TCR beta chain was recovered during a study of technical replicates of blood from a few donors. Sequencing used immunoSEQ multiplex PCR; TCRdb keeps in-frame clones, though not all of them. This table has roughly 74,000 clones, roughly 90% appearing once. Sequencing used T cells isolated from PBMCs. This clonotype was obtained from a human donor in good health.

CDR3 bases: TGTGCCAGCAGTTTAGAGCGGGAGGACTCCTACGAGCAGTACTTC. The encoded protein is CASSLEREDSYEQYF. The rearrangement uses TRBV27 and TRBJ2-7; 9 bases are a match to TRBD2. CDR1 is MNHEY, CDR2 SMNVEV, per germline (reference sequence). The CDR3 totals 15 residues. V shed 2 bases, J shed 0 bases, and the junction held 2 bases outside the gene matches.